What follows are 23 T cell receptor beta chains derived from one specimen sequenced in a study of cytomegalovirus exposure and HLA in healthy donors. PCR was performed using 60 Vbeta and 13 Jbeta primers. The table came from immunoSEQ multiplex PCR; TCRdb's copy has only in-frame clones and leaves some out. Of roughly 170,000 clones in the sample, about three quarters were seen once. Sequencing was performed on PBMCs. The receptors were gathered from a girl aged 10 to 17 in good health and CMV-seronegative.

The chain recombines TRBV9 with TRBJ1-3, with TRBD1 matching over 7 bases. V dropped 3 bases and J dropped 4; count of bases not matched to a gene: 10. The germline gives CDR1 SGDLS, CDR2 YYNGEE. This CDR3 has 16 amino acids. CDR3 coding DNA: TGTGCCAGCAGCGAGCTGAGACAGGGCAGAGGAAACACCATATATTTT. It yields the protein CASSELRQGRGNTIYF.

J is TRBJ2-7 and V is TRBV15, with a possible D match to TRBD2 (5 bases). Germline CDR1 is LNHNV and CDR2 is YYDKDF (reference sequence). The ends were cut back, 9 bases at V and 4 bases at J, with 16 bases in the middle. CDR3 size: 13 residues. CDR3 amino acids: CATELAGRYEQYF. The CDR3 nucleotides are TGTGCCACGGAGCTAGCTGGACGGTACGAGCAGTACTTC.

This sequence joins TRBV4-2 and TRBJ1-6, with D maybe TRBD1 (5 bases). The V and J ends lost 0 bases and 6 bases respectively, with 9 bases between them. The CDR3 spans 15 residues. The germline V gene encodes CDR1 LGHNA and CDR2 YNFKEQ. This chain's CDR3 is CASSQDQGINSPLHF. The CDR3 DNA reads TGTGCCAGCAGCCAAGACCAGGGAATTAATTCACCCCTCCACTTT.

In its sample, this clone was seen once. The chain has TRBV20-1 and TRBJ1-1; D might be TRBD1 (5 bases). The germline gives CDR1 DFQATT, CDR2 SNEGSKA (reference sequence). The CDR3 covers 10 residues. The CDR3 here is CSAQGTEAFF. In nucleotides, the CDR3 is TGCAGCGCCCAGGGCACTGAAGCTTTCTTT.

The chain links TRBV9 to TRBJ2-2; TRBD2 aligns across 7 bases. The germline V gene encodes CDR1 SGDLS and CDR2 YYNGEE. CDR3 size: 13 residues. V shed 3 bases, J shed 6 bases, and the junction held 2 bases outside the gene matches. CDR3 sequence reads: CASSGGGPGELFF. DNA of the CDR3: TGTGCCAGCAGCGGGGGGGGACCCGGGGAGCTGTTTTTT.

This chain connects TRBV4-2 to TRBJ2-2; D is unclear. This CDR3 spans 15 amino acids. CDR1 is LGHNA and CDR2 is YNFKEQ in the germline V gene. The V end lost 1 base, the J end lost 0 bases, and 6 bases lay between the germline ends. CDR3 in amino acids: CASSQAVANTGELFF. CDR3 DNA: TGTGCCAGCAGCCAAGCGGTGGCGAACACCGGGGAGCTGTTTTTT.

The chain couples TRBV5-6 to TRBJ1-2; TRBD1 aligns across 7 bases. Germline assignment: CDR1 SGHDT and CDR2 YYEEEE. V was pared by 0 bases and J by 3 bases, with 2 bases of the junction left unmatched. CDR3 length: 14 residues. The CDR3 here is CASSLDRGDYGYTF. The DNA for the CDR3 is TGTGCCAGCAGCTTGGACAGGGGTGACTATGGCTACACCTTC.

The chain links TRBV9 to TRBJ1-1; 7 nucleotides agree with TRBD1. The germline CDR1 and CDR2 sequences are SGDLS and YYNGEE. The CDR3 contains 16 residues. J was trimmed by 1 base and V by 3 bases; bases with no gene match: 9. CDR3 in DNA: TGTGCCAGCAGCGCCCTAACCGGGACAGAGAACACTGAAGCTTTCTTT. Protein product: CASSALTGTENTEAFF.

This chain uses TRBV6-1 with TRBJ2-1, with a weak D call TRBD1 (5 bases). CDR1 is MNHNS, CDR2 SASEGT, per germline. This CDR3 contains 15 residues. V lost 6 bases and J 0 bases, leaving 12 bases between the germline ends. CDR3 sequence reads: CASRVDSSSYNEQFF. The CDR3, as DNA: TGTGCCAGCAGGGTCGACAGTAGCTCCTACAATGAGCAGTTCTTC.

The chain joins TRBV19 to TRBJ2-3, with 7 bases identical to TRBD2. From germline, CDR1 is LNHDA and CDR2 SQIVND (reference sequence). The CDR3 extends over 17 amino acids. V shed 6 bases, J shed 4 bases, and the junction held 16 bases outside the gene matches. Written as DNA, the CDR3 is TGTGCCAGTAGCGGGTTTGGACTAGATTCTCGTTCAGATACGCAGTATTTT. Amino acids: CASSGFGLDSRSDTQYF.

The V gene is TRBV4-1, the J gene TRBJ2-1; D remains ambiguous. Germline CDR1 MGHRA, CDR2 YSYEKL. The CDR3 length is 13 residues. V lost 8 bases and J lost 6, with 14 bases in between. The CDR3 reads CASSTIQSNEQFF. CDR3 bases: TGCGCCAGCTCCACAATACAGAGCAATGAGCAGTTCTTC.

The rearrangement joins TRBV4-1 to TRBJ2-3; perhaps TRBD2 as D (6 bases). Germline V gene data show CDR1 as MGHRA and CDR2 as YSYEKL. This CDR3 region has 15 residues. The V and J ends lost 3 bases and 2 bases respectively, with 12 bases between them. The CDR3 DNA is TGCGCCAGCAGCCACGGACTAACCATCACAGATACGCAGTATTTT. It translates to CASSHGLTITDTQYF.

The chain employs TRBV7-2 and TRBJ2-2; tentative D call: TRBD1 (5 bases). The V gene lost 1 base and the J gene lost 5 bases, with 14 bases spanning the gap. This CDR3 spans 16 amino acids. Germline-derived CDR1 and CDR2 are SGHTA and FQGNSA. DNA of the CDR3: TGTGCCAGCAGCTTAGGAAGGAGCAGACAGACCGGGGAGCTGTTTTTT. This translates into CASSLGRSRQTGELFF.

The rearrangement uses TRBV30 and TRBJ1-4; no firm D call. With 3 bases removed from V and 8 bases from J, the gap between germline ends came to 13 bases. The CDR3 has 13 amino acids. Germline lookup yields CDR1 GTSNPN and CDR2 SVGIG (reference sequence). The CDR3 loop is CAWRYQDGEKLFF. The CDR3 DNA sequence: TGTGCCTGGAGGTATCAGGATGGGGAAAAACTGTTTTTT. Full variable domain (outside the CDR3, taken from reference TRBV30 and TRBJ1-4): SQTIHQWPATLVQPVGSPLSLECTVEGTSNPNLYWYRQAAGRGLQLLFYSVGIGQISSEVPQNLSASRPQDRQFILSSKKLLLSDSGFYLCAWRYQDGEKLFFGSGTQLSVL.

This CDR3 reads CASTLGAAGGKETQYF. The CDR3 DNA reads as TGTGCCAGCACCCTAGGGGCGGCGGGGGGAAAAGAGACCCAGTACTTC. The rearrangement joins TRBV7-6 to TRBJ2-5; 8 nucleotides line up with TRBD2. Germline CDR1 reads SGHVS; CDR2 reads FNYEAQ. Germline trimming cut 7 bases from V and 3 bases from J; bases unmatched to any gene: 13. The CDR3 is 16 amino acids.

V gene TRBV5-1 combines with J gene TRBJ2-2; possible D gene TRBD2, 6 bases. Trimming stripped 4 bases from V and 1 base from J, with 8 bases between. Germline CDR1 and CDR2: SGHRS and YFSETQ. The CDR3 contains 14 residues. The CDR3: CASSISGNTGELFF. The CDR3 DNA reads as TGCGCCAGCAGCATTAGCGGGAACACCGGGGAGCTGTTTTTT.

The chain links TRBV14 to TRBJ1-1; D is perhaps TRBD1 (6 bases). The CDR3 has 15 amino acids. Germline V lookup: CDR1 SGHDN, CDR2 FVKESK. V dropped 4 bases and J dropped 0 bases, with 12 bases sitting between them. The CDR3, as DNA: TGTGCCAGCAGCCCACAGACAGGAGTGAACACTGAAGCTTTCTTT. Its protein product is CASSPQTGVNTEAFF.

With regard to this clone: The junction does not match germline at one end; this may be a read error. Other DNA variants within this sample encode the same CDR3. CDR3 loop: CASSFTTGEATNEKLFF. In DNA form, the CDR3 reads TGTGCCAGCAGCTTCACGACAGGGGAAGCAACTAATGAAAAGCTGTTTTTT. The chain couples TRBV13 to TRBJ1-4; TRBD1 aligns across 8 bases. Germline V gene sequence: CDR1 PRHDT, CDR2 FYEKMQ (reference sequence). This CDR3 comprises 17 residues.

The chain is built from TRBV28 and TRBJ1-2; D is perhaps TRBD1 (6 bases). The V gene lost 3 bases and the J gene lost 3 bases, with 8 bases spanning the gap. CDR3 size: 13 residues. From germline, CDR1 is MDHEN and CDR2 SYDVKM. The DNA for the CDR3 is TGTGCCAGCAGTTTGGACAGTGACTATGGCTACACCTTC. Translated, it gives CASSLDSDYGYTF.

The chain has TRBV4-1 and TRBJ1-6, with 7 bases aligning to TRBD1. This CDR3 comprises 16 residues. Per germline, CDR1 MGHRA and CDR2 YSYEKL. Trimming removed 1 base from V and 7 bases from J; junction bases left unmatched: 7. The CDR3 bases are TGCGCCAGCAGCCAAGCCCCGGGACAGCGGAATTCACCCCTCCACTTT. Its translation: CASSQAPGQRNSPLHF.

This clone was counted between two and nine times. This chain uses TRBV4-1 with TRBJ1-4; TRBD1 matches at 10 bases. This CDR3 has 18 residues. Germline CDR1 MGHRA, CDR2 YSYEKL. The V gene end was trimmed by 5 bases and the J gene end by 4 bases; junction bases not matched to a gene: 13. Here the CDR3 DNA reads TGCGCCAGCAGCTCCAAGACAGGGGGCGCGGGGTTTAATGAAAAACTGTTTTTT. Protein sequence: CASSSKTGGAGFNEKLFF.

The CDR3 region is CASSSQQGVNSPLHF. CDR3 bases: TGTGCCAGCAGCTCTCAACAGGGGGTTAATTCACCCCTCCACTTT. The chain employs TRBV6-6 and TRBJ1-6; 8 bases fit TRBD1. The CDR3 spans 15 residues. The ends lost 6 bases at V and 6 bases at J; junction bases unmatched: 7. Germline CDR1 MNHNY, CDR2 SVGAGI (reference sequence).

V usage is TRBV5-6 and J usage is TRBJ2-4, with 7 bases aligning to TRBD2. The trim removed 3 bases at V and 0 bases at J, leaving 6 bases unmatched. Germline values: CDR1 SGHDT, CDR2 YYEEEE. The CDR3 runs 16 residues. The CDR3 protein is CASSYGTMIAKNIQYF. CDR3 sequence (DNA): TGTGCCAGCAGCTATGGGACTATGATAGCCAAAAACATTCAGTACTTC. Looking up the rest from reference TRBV5-6 and TRBJ2-4 gives the full variable domain: DAGVTQSPTHLIKTRGQQVTLRCSPKSGHDTVSWYQQALGQGPQFIFQYYEEEERQRGNFPDRFSGHQFPNYSSELNVNALLLGDSALYLCASSYGTMIAKNIQYFGAGTRLSVL.